The 10 T cell receptor beta chains below come from one sample, sequenced in a study of type 1 regulatory T cells. MiXCR, run by TCRdb on the reads, gives a single entry per CDR3 protein. Of about 68,000 distinct CDR3 sequences detected, approximately 64% appear once; the ten largest clones hold about 7.3%. The antigens for these receptors are not known. The sequencing sample was made of cultured T cells, either the whole culture or a sorted T cell fraction (not recorded which). The sample's subset: Tr1-enriched cell product generated in vitro against host alloantigens. The source of these receptors is a human donor in good health.

This chain links TRBV5-1 with TRBJ2-4; possible D gene TRBD2, 5 bases. CDR3 length: 14 amino acids. Trimming shortened V by 5 bases and J by 0 bases, and 9 bases separated the two germline ends. Germline V lookup: CDR1 SGHRS, CDR2 YFSETQ. The CDR3 spells CASRGEGAKNIQYF. The CDR3 DNA reads TGCGCCAGCAGAGGAGAGGGAGCCAAAAACATTCAGTACTTC.

This rearrangement joins TRBV2 to TRBJ2-7, with unresolved D. The CDR3 length is 14 residues. Germline assignment: CDR1 SNHLY and CDR2 FYNNEI. Trimming left V 7 bases short and J 2 bases short, with 15 bases between. CDR3 nucleotides: TGTGCCAGCACCCGAACCGGGTCTCCCTACGAGCAGTACTTC. It translates to CASTRTGSPYEQYF.

The chain joins TRBV5-4 to TRBJ2-5; D is possibly TRBD2 (6 bases). Between the trimmed V and J ends, which lost 5 bases and 1 base, there was a span of 9 bases. Germline loops: CDR1 SGHNT, CDR2 YYREEE (reference sequence). This CDR3 comprises 13 residues. Here the CDR3 DNA reads TGTGCCAGCAGTCGGGACTTCCAAGAGACCCAGTACTTC. Translated: CASSRDFQETQYF.

V is TRBV12-3 or TRBV12-4 and J is TRBJ1-5; perhaps TRBD1 as D (6 bases). This CDR3 comprises 15 residues. V lost 3 bases and J lost 4, with 13 bases in between. The CDR3 nucleotides read TGTGCCAGCAGTTTTAACGGACAGAGTAATCAGCCCCAGCATTTT. Translated: CASSFNGQSNQPQHF.

The CDR3 DNA is TGCAGTGCTCCCGACCCTAGCGGGAGTAACACCGGGGAGCTGTTTTTT. As protein: CSAPDPSGSNTGELFF. V gene TRBV20-1 combines with J gene TRBJ2-2, with TRBD2 identical over 10 bases. The CDR3 has 16 amino acids. V dropped 5 bases and J dropped 2; count of bases not matched to a gene: 8. Germline V gene lookup returns CDR1 DFQATT and CDR2 SNEGSKA (reference sequence).

The rearrangement links TRBV12-3 or TRBV12-4 to TRBJ2-1; 7 nucleotides align to TRBD2. Trimming removed 6 bases from V and 11 bases from J; junction bases left unmatched: 16. The CDR3 is 15 amino acids. The CDR3 region has the DNA TGTGCCAGCAGCTCGAGGCTAGCGGTCGGGGGGAAGCAGTTCTTC. Translation: CASSSRLAVGGKQFF.

The chain carries TRBV6-1 and TRBJ2-3; TRBD1 is a possible D gene (5 bases). Per germline, CDR1 MNHNS and CDR2 SASEGT. The ends were cut back, 6 bases at V and 1 base at J, with 23 bases in the middle. There are 18 residues in the CDR3. CDR3 loop: CASRLDRTGVSGTDTQYF. CDR3 bases: TGTGCCAGCAGACTTGACAGAACAGGTGTTAGTGGCACAGATACGCAGTATTTT.

This clonotype was detected only a few times. The gene calls are TRBV20-1 and TRBJ2-7; TRBD2 aligns across 10 bases. The junction had 7 bases not matched to a gene; V was cut back by 4 bases and J by 4 bases. CDR1 and CDR2 from the germline V gene are DFQATT and SNEGSKA (reference sequence). This CDR3 is 14 amino acids long. The CDR3: CSATGLADRYEQYF. CDR3 DNA sequence: TGCAGTGCTACCGGACTAGCGGATAGATACGAGCAGTACTTC.

The V gene is TRBV2, the J gene TRBJ2-5; D not certain. The ends were cut back, 6 bases at V and 1 base at J, with 12 bases in the middle. The CDR3 spans 14 residues. Per germline, CDR1 SNHLY and CDR2 FYNNEI. CDR3 in amino acids: CASSADVVQETQYF. The CDR3 DNA reads TGTGCCAGCAGCGCCGATGTGGTCCAAGAGACCCAGTACTTC.

This clonotype was detected only a few times. The rearrangement joins TRBV7-2 to TRBJ2-5; 8 nucleotides align to TRBD2. The V segment lost 8 bases and the J segment 4 bases; nucleotides outside the gene matches: 3. Germline CDR1 is SGHTA and CDR2 is FQGNSA. The CDR3 sequence is 12 residues long. CDR3 in amino acids: CASRGLGETQYF. DNA for the CDR3: TGTGCCAGCCGGGGACTAGGAGAGACCCAGTACTTC.